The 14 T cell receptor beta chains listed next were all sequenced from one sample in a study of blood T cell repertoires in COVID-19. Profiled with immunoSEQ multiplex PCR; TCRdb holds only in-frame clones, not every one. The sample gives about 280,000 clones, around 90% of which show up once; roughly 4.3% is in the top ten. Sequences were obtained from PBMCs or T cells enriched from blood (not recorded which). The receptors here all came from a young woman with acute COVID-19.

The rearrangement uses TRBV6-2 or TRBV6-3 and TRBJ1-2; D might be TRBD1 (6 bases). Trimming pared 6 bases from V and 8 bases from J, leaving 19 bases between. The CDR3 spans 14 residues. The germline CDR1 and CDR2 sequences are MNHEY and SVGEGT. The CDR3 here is CASSRSGTLIGYTF. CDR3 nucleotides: TGTGCCAGCAGCCGATCCGGGACATTAATCGGCTACACCTTC.

In DNA form, the CDR3 reads TGTGCCAGCAGTGAAGACAGGGGAAGGGAAAAACTGTTTTTT. Translation: CASSEDRGREKLFF. This chain connects TRBV2 to TRBJ1-4, with TRBD1 matching over 7 bases. V shed 1 base and J 8 bases; nucleotides not matched to a gene: 4. The CDR3 runs to 14 residues. Germline values: CDR1 SNHLY, CDR2 FYNNEI.

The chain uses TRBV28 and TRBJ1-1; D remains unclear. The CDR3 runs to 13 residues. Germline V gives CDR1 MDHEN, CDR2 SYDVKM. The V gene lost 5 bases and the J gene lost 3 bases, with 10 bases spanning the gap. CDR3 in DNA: TGTGCCAGCAGTCTCGCGGGGTACACTGAAGCTTTCTTT. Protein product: CASSLAGYTEAFF.

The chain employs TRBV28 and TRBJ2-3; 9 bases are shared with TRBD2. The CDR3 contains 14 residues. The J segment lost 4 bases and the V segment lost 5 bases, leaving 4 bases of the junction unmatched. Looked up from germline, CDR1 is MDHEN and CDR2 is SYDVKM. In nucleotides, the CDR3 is TGTGCCAGCAGTAGGGGACTAGCCCCAGATACGCAGTATTTT. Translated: CASSRGLAPDTQYF.

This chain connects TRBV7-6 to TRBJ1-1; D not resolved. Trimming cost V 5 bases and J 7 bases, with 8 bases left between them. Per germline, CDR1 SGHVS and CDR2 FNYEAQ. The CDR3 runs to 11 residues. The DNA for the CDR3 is TGTGCCAGCAGCCCACAGAATGAAGCTTTCTTT. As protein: CASSPQNEAFF. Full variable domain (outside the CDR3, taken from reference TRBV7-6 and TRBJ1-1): GAGVSQSPRYKVTKRGQDVALRCDPISGHVSLYWYRQALGQGPEFLTYFNYEAQQDKSGLPNDRFSAERPEGSISTLTIQRTEQRDSAMYRCASSPQNEAFFGQGTRLTVV.

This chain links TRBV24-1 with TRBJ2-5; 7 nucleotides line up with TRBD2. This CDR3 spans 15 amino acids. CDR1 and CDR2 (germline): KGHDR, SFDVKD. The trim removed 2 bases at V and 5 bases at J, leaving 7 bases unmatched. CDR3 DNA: TGTGCCACCAGTGATTGGGGCAGGGAGGGGGAGACCCAGTACTTC. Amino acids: CATSDWGREGETQYF.

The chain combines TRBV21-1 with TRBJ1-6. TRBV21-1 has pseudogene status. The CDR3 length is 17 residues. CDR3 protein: CASSKAGKTAEHSPLHF. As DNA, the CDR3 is TGTGCCAGCAGCAAAGCCGGGAAGACGGCGGAGCATTCACCCCTCCACTTT.

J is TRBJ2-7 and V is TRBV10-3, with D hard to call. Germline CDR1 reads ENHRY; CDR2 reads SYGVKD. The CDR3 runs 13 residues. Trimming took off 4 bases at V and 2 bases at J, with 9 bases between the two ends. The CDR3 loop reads CAISASTPYEQYF. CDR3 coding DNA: TGTGCCATCAGTGCCTCGACACCCTACGAGCAGTACTTC.

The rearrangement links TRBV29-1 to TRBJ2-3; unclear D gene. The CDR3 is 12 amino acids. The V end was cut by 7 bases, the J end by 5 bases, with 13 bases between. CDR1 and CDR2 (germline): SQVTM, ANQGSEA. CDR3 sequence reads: CSGGGSLDTQYF. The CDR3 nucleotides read TGCAGCGGCGGCGGCAGTCTAGATACGCAGTATTTT.

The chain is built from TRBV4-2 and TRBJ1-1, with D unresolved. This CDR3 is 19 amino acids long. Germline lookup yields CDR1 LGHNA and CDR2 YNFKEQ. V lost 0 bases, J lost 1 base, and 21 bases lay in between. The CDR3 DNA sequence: TGTGCCAGCAGCCAAGATAAAGATGCGGCACCTTTTGGGAACACTGAAGCTTTCTTT. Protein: CASSQDKDAAPFGNTEAFF.

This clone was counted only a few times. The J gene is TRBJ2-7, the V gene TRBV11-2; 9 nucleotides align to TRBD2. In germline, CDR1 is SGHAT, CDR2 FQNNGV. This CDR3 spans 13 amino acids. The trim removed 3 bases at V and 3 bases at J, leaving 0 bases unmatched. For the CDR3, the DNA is TGTGCCAGCAGCTTTAGCGGGAGCTACGAGCAGTACTTC. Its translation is CASSFSGSYEQYF.

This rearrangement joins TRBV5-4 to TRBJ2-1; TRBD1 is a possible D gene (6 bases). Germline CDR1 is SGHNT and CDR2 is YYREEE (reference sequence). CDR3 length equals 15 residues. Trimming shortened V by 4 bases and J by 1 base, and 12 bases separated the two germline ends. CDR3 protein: CASSPGQGSYNEQFF. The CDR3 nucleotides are TGTGCCAGCAGCCCCGGGCAGGGGTCCTACAATGAGCAGTTCTTC.

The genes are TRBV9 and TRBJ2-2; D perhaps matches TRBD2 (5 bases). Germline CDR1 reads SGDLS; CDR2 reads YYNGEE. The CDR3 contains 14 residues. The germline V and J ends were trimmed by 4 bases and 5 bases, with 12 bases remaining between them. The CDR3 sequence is CASSPGLETGELFF. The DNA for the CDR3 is TGTGCCAGCAGCCCCGGACTGGAAACCGGGGAGCTGTTTTTT.

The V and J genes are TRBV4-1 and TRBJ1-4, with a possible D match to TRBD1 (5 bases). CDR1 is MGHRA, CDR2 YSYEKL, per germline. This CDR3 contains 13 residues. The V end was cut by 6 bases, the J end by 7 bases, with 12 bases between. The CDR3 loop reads CASRFRQSEKLFF. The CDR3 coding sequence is TGCGCCAGCAGGTTTCGACAGTCTGAAAAACTGTTTTTT.